This passage covers 12 T cell receptor beta chains from one sample sequenced in a study of blood T cell repertoires in COVID-19. Produced via immunoSEQ multiplex PCR; TCRdb's table is partial and in-frame only. The sample consists of approximately 260,000 clones, over 75% of them appearing once. Sequenced: peripheral blood. The origin of the receptors is a human donor in a cohort sampled during active COVID-19.

This rearrangement joins TRBV5-4 to TRBJ1-2, with D possibly matching TRBD1 (6 bases). The V end was cut by 1 base, the J end by 8 bases, with 15 bases between. The CDR3 is made up of 14 amino acids. CDR1 and CDR2 (germline): SGHNT, YYREEE (reference sequence). CDR3 in DNA: TGTGCCAGCAGCTTGACAGGGATGACAAACGGCTACACCTTC. It is translated as CASSLTGMTNGYTF.

J is TRBJ1-2 and V is TRBV5-4; no reliable D call. The CDR3 covers 14 residues. CDR1 and CDR2 (germline): SGHNT, YYREEE (reference sequence). V lost 4 bases to trimming and J lost 0 bases, with 10 bases between them. CDR3 protein: CASSGQFANYGYTF. The DNA of the CDR3 is TGTGCCAGCAGCGGTCAGTTCGCTAACTATGGCTACACCTTC.

The chain employs TRBV28 and TRBJ1-2; 8 nucleotides match TRBD1. Looked up from germline, CDR1 is MDHEN and CDR2 is SYDVKM. This CDR3 has 14 amino acids. J lost 3 bases, V lost 4 bases, and 4 bases had no gene match. CDR3 loop: CASSSYRGDYGYTF. The DNA for the CDR3 is TGTGCCAGCAGTTCTTACAGGGGGGACTATGGCTACACCTTC.

The V gene is TRBV5-1, the J gene TRBJ2-3, with no clear D. The CDR3 sequence is 14 residues long. Per the germline V gene, CDR1 is SGHRS and CDR2 is YFSETQ. Trimming took 0 bases from V and 0 from J, leaving 5 bases between them. CDR3 sequence (DNA): TGCGCCAGCAGCTTGGGTAGAAGCACAGATACGCAGTATTTT. Encoded protein: CASSLGRSTDTQYF.

This sequence joins TRBV6-5 and TRBJ2-2, with 7 bases lining up with TRBD2. V trimming: 0 bases; J trimming: 1 base; junction bases outside the gene matches: 2. CDR1 is MNHEY, CDR2 SVGAGI, per germline. The CDR3 length is 16 residues. The CDR3 region has the DNA TGTGCCAGCAGTTACTCGGGCGGGGGGAACACCGGGGAGCTGTTTTTT. Translating gives CASSYSGGGNTGELFF.

In this sample, this clone turned up many times. The chain combines TRBV9 with TRBJ2-1, with TRBD1 matching 7 bases. The length of the CDR3 is 15 residues. Trimming removed 0 bases from V and 7 bases from J; junction bases left unmatched: 7. Germline lookup yields CDR1 SGDLS and CDR2 YYNGEE. The CDR3 DNA reads TGTGCCAGCAGCGTAGACGAGACAGGGTGGAATGAGCAGTTCTTC. Amino acids: CASSVDETGWNEQFF.

CDR3 sequence (DNA): TGTGCCAGCTCACCATTCGTCGAGAGCGGAAACACCATATATTTT. Residues: CASSPFVESGNTIYF. The chain links TRBV18 to TRBJ1-3; D call uncertain. The CDR3 runs to 15 residues. V lost 2 bases, J lost 4 bases, and 12 bases lay in between. Germline V CDR1 and CDR2: KGHSH, LQKENI.

The gene calls are TRBV6-5 and TRBJ1-1, with 8 bases that match TRBD1. CDR3 size: 12 residues. After removal of 7 bases from V and 8 bases from J, the junction contained 6 bases not matched to a gene. CDR1 is MNHEY, CDR2 SVGAGI, per germline. The DNA for the CDR3 is TGTGCCAGCAATCCCGGGACAGGAGAAGCTTTCTTT. This sequence encodes CASNPGTGEAFF.

This clone was counted between two and nine times. The gene calls are TRBV19 and TRBJ2-2; no firm D call. The germline V gene has CDR1 LNHDA and CDR2 SQIVND (reference sequence). The CDR3 sequence is 13 residues long. Trimming cost V 10 bases and J 0 bases, with 9 bases left between them. CDR3: CAIAEANTGELFF. CDR3 DNA sequence: TGTGCCATTGCAGAAGCGAACACCGGGGAGCTGTTTTTT.

This sequence joins TRBV3-1 (or the pseudogene TRBV3-2) and TRBJ1-1; 9 bases align to TRBD1. Germline V lookup: CDR1 LGHDT, CDR2 YNNKEL (reference sequence). This CDR3 region has 15 residues. V was clipped by 2 bases and J by 1 base; unmatched bases: 2. The CDR3 protein is CASSQKGQGNTEAFF. CDR3 nucleotide sequence: TGTGCCAGCAGCCAAAAGGGACAGGGGAACACTGAAGCTTTCTTT.

The genes are TRBV6-1 and TRBJ2-4; D call uncertain. The V end was cut by 3 bases, the J end by 3 bases, with 6 bases between. The CDR3 runs 13 residues. Per germline, CDR1 MNHNS and CDR2 SASEGT. CDR3 bases: TGTGCCAGCAGTGATTTCCTCAAAAACATTCAGTACTTC. This codes for CASSDFLKNIQYF.

This clone turned up a few times. This chain joins TRBV6-1 and TRBJ2-7, with 10 nucleotides matching TRBD2. J was trimmed by 5 bases and V by 2 bases; bases with no gene match: 9. The CDR3 contains 16 residues. Germline-derived CDR1 and CDR2 are MNHNS and SASEGT. Here the CDR3 DNA reads TGTGCCAGCAGTGAAAAAGGAGCGGGGGGGTGGCACGAGCAGTACTTC. Its protein is CASSEKGAGGWHEQYF.